The T cell receptor (beta chain) under discussion was sequenced for a study of blood T cell repertoires in COVID-19. CDR3 length equals 16 residues. The V gene's germline CDR1 is SGHNT and CDR2 YYREEE (reference sequence). V shed 1 base, J shed 4 bases, and the junction held 6 bases outside the gene matches. Data came from immunoSEQ multiplex PCR; TCRdb stores just in-frame clones and leaves some out. The sample carries about 140,000 clones, about 87% recorded once. J is TRBJ2-2 and V is TRBV5-4, with TRBD2 matching over 8 bases. The sample comprised peripheral blood. The receptor was derived from a man between 60 and 75 years old with active or convalescent COVID-19. CDR3 in DNA: TGTGCCAGCAGCTTGCCGGGAGGGCCAAGCACCGGGGAGCTGTTTTTT. This gives the protein CASSLPGGPSTGELFF.